This TCR beta chain was captured by sequencing in a study of T cell responses to AZD1222 COVID-19 vaccine. Produced via immunoSEQ multiplex PCR; TCRdb's table is partial and in-frame only. The table has 150,000 to 200,000 clones, around 90% seen once. Study-level results: Seropositive AZD1222 recipients at baseline numbered only five or six. Spike-specific TCR breadth and depth grew following two AZD1222 doses. Regions 160-218 and 743-854 dominated among vaccine-associated CD4 TCRs spanning spike.

The CDR3 has 14 residues. CDR1 and CDR2 (germline): MNHNS, SASEGT. V lost 1 base to trimming and J lost 4 bases, with 10 bases between them. Note on this clone: Its antigen is not identified.

The sequence was obtained from an adult who received the AZD1222 COVID-19 vaccine. The chain recombines TRBV6-1 with TRBJ1-1; no firm D call. The specimen was peripheral blood, collected 28 days after the second AZD1222 dose. The CDR3 sequence is CASSEVGVSTEAFF. The DNA of the CDR3 is TGTGCCAGCAGTGAAGTTGGGGTTTCCACTGAAGCTTTCTTT.